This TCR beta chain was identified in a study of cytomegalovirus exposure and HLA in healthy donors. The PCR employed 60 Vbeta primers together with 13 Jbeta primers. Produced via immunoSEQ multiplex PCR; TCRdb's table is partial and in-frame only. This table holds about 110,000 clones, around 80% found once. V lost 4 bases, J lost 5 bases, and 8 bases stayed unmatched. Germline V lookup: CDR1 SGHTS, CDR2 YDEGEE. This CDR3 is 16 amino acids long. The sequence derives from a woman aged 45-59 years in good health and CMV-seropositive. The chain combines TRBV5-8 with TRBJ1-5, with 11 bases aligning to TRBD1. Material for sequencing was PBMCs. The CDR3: CASSKDRGQWDQPQHF. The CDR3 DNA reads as TGTGCCAGCAGCAAGGACAGGGGGCAGTGGGATCAGCCCCAGCATTTT.